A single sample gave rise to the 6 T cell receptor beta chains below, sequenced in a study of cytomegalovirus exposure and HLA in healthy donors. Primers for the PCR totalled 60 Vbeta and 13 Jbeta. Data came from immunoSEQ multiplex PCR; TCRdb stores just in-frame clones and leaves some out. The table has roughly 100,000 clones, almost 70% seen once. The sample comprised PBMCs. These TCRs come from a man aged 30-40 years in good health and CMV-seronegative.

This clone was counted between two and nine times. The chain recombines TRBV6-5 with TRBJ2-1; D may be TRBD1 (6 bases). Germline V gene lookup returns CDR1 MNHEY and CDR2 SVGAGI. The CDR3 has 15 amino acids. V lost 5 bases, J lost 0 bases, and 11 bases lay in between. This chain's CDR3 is CASSRGGSSYNEQFF. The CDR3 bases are TGTGCCAGCAGTCGAGGGGGTAGCTCCTACAATGAGCAGTTCTTC.

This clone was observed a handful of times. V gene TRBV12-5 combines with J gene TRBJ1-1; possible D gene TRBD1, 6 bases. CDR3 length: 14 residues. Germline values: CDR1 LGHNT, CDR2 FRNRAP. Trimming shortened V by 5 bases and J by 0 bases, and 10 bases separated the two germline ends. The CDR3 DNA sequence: TGTGCTAGTGGTCCTCAGGGGATGAACACTGAAGCTTTCTTT. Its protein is CASGPQGMNTEAFF.

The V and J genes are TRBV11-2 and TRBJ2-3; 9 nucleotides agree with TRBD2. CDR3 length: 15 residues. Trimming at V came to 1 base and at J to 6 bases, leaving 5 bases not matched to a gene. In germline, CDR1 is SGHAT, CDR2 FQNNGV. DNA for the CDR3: TGTGCCAGCAGCTTAGTAGCGGGGGCGCGGGATACGCAGTATTTT. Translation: CASSLVAGARDTQYF.

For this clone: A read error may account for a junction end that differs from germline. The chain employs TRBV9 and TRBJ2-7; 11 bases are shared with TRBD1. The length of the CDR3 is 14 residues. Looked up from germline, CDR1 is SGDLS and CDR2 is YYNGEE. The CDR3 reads CASSDGQGAYEQCF. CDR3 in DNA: TGTGCCAGCAGCGACGGACAGGGGGCCTACGAGCAGTGCTTC.

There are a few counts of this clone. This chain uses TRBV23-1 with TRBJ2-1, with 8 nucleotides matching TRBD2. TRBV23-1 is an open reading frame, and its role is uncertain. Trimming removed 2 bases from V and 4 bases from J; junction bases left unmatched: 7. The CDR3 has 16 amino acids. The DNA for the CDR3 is TGCGCCAGCAGTCAAGCCGGACTAGCTCAGTACAATGAGCAGTTCTTC. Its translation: CASSQAGLAQYNEQFF.

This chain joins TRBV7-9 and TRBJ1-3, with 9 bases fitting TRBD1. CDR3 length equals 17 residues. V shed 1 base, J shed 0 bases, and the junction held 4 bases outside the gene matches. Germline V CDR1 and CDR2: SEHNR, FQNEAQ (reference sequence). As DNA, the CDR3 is TGTGCCAGCAGCTTAGGACAGGGGGACCACTCTGGAAACACCATATATTTT. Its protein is CASSLGQGDHSGNTIYF.